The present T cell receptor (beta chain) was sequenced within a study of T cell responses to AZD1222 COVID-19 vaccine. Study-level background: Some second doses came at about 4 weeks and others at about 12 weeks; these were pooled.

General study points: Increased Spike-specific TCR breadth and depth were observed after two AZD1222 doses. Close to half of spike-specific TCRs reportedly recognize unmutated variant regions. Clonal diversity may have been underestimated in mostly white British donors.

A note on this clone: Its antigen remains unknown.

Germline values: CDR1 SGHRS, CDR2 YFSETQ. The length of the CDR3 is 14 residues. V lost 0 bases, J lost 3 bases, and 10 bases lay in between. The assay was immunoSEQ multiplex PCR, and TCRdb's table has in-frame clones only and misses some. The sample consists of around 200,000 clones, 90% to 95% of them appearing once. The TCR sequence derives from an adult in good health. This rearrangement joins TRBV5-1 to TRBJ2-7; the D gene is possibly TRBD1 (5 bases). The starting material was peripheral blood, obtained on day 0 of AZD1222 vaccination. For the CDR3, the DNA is TGCGCCAGCAGCTTGGGAGACAGCCTCTACGAGCAGTACTTC. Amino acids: CASSLGDSLYEQYF.